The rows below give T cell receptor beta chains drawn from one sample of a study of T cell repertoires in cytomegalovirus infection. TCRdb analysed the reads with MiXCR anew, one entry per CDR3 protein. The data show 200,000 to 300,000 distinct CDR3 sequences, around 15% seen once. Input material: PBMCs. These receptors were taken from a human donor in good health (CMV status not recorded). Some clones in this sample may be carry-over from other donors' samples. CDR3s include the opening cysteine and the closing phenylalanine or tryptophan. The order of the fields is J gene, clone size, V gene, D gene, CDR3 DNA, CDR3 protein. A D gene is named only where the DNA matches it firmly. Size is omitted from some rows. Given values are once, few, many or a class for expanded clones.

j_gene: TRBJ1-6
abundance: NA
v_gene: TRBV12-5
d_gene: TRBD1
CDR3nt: TGTGCTAGTGGTTTAGGGACAGGGGATTCACCCCTCCACTTT
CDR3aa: CASGLGTGDSPLHF

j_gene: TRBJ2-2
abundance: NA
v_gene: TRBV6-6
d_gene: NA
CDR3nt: TGTGCCAGCAGTTCAGGGGGGGAGCTGTTTTTT
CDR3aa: CASSSGGELFF

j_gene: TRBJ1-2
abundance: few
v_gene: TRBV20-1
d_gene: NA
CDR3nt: TGCAGTCTCAGGGGCCTGGGTGGCTACACCTTC
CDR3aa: CSLRGLGGYTF

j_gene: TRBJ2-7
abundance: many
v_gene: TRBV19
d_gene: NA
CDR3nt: TGTGCCAGTAGTGGTCAGAAGGGGCACAGCTACGAGCAGTACTTC
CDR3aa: CASSGQKGHSYEQYF

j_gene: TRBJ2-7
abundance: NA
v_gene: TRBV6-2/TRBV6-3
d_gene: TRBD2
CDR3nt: TGTGCCAGCGGACGGACTAGCGTGCACGAGCAGTACTTC
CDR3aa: CASGRTSVHEQYF

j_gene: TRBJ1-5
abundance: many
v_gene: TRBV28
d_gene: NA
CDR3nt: TGTGCCAGCAGCAAGAATCAGCCCCAGCATTTT
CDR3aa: CASSKNQPQHF

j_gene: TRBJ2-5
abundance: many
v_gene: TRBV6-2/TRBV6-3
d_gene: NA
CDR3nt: TGTGCCAGCAGCCGAGGGGGCGCGGGAGGAGAGACCCAGTACTTC
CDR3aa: CASSRGGAGGETQYF

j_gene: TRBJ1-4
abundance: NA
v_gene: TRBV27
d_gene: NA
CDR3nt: TGTGCCAGCAGTTTTAGGGCAGCAGCAACTAATGAAAAACTGTTTTTT
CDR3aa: CASSFRAAATNEKLFF

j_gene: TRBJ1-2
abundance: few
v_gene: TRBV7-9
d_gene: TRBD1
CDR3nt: TGTGCCAGCAGACCGACAGGGGAATATGGCTACACCTTC
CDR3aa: CASRPTGEYGYTF

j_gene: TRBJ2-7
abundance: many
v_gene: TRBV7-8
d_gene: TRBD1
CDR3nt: TGTGCCAGCAGCTCACAGGGGGCTGGGACCTACGAGCAGTACTTC
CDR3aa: CASSSQGAGTYEQYF

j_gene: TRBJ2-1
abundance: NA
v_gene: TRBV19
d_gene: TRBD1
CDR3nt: TGTTCCAGTAAAACAGGGGCCACCCACAATGAGCAGTTCTTC
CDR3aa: CSSKTGATHNEQFF

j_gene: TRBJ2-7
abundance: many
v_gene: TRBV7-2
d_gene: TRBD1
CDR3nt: TGTGCCAGCAGCTCGAGGGGGCGGGTCGAGCAGTACTTC
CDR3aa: CASSSRGRVEQYF

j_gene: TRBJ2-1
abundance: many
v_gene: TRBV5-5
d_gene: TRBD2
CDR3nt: TGTGCCAGCAGTATGGTGACTAGCGGGGGCGATGAGCAGTTCTTC
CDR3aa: CASSMVTSGGDEQFF

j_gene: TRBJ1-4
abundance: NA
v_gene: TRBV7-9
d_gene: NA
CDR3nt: TGTGCCAGCAGCTTAGCAGGGGTGAGAACTAATGAAAAACTGTTTTTT
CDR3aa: CASSLAGVRTNEKLFF

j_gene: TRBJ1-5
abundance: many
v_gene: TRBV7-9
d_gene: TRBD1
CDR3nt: TGTGCCAGCAGGCGGGACAGGAGAAATCAGCCCCAGCATTTT
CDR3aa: CASRRDRRNQPQHF

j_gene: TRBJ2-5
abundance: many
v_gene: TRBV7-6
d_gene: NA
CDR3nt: TGTGCCAGCCGCAGGAACCAAGAGACCCAGTACTTC
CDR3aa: CASRRNQETQYF

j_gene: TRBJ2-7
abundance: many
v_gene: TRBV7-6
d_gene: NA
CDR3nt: TGTGCCAGCAGTCCAAAGGGGGGCCTTCACGAGCAGTACTTC
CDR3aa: CASSPKGGLHEQYF

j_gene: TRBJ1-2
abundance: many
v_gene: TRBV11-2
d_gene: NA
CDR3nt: TGTGCCAGCAGCCCCCGAGCGGACTCAATCTATGGCTACACCTTC
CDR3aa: CASSPRADSIYGYTF

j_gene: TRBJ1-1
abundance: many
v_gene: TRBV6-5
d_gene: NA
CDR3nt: TGTGCCAGCAGTTACAATGAGGACACTGAAGCTTTCTTT
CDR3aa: CASSYNEDTEAFF

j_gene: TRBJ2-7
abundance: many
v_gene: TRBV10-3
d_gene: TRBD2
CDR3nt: TGTGCCATCAGTGAAGGACTAGCGGATGCCTACGAGCAGTACTTC
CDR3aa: CAISEGLADAYEQYF

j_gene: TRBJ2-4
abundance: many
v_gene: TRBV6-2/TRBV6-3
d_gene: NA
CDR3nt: TGTGCCAGCAGTTACGATCCGGAACAGCTAGCCAAAAACATTCAGTACTTC
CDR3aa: CASSYDPEQLAKNIQYF

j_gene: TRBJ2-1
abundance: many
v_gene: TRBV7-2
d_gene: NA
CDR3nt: TGTGCCAGCAGCTTACAATCGACTAGTGGCGAGCAGTTCTTC
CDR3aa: CASSLQSTSGEQFF

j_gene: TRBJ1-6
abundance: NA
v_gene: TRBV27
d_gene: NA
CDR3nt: TGTGCCAGCAGTTTATCGGATGGAGTCGCACCCCTCCACTTT
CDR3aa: CASSLSDGVAPLHF

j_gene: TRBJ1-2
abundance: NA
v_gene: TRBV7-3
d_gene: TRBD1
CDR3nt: TGTGCCAGCAGACCGGGACAGGGGGCGGCGATGGAATGCTACACCTTC
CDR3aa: CASRPGQGAAMECYTF

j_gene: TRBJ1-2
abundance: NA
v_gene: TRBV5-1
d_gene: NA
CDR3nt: TGCGCCAGCAGCTTGGAGGGACACCCCATCTATGGCTACACCTTC
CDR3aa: CASSLEGHPIYGYTF

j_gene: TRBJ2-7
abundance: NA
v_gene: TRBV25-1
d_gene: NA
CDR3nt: TGTGCCAGCAGTGGCCCAGGGAGGAACGAGCAGTACTTC
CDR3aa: CASSGPGRNEQYF

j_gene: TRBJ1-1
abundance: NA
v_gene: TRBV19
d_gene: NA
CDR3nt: TGTGCCAGTAAGACGGGAGGGAACACTGAAGCTTTCTTT
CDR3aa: CASKTGGNTEAFF

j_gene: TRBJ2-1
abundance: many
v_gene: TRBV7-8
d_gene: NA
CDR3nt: TGTGCCAGCAGCTTAAGGCGTCAGAGCTCCTACAATGAGCAGTTCTTC
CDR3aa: CASSLRRQSSYNEQFF

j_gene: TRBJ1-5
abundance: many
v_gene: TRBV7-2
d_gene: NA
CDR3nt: TGTGCCAGCAGCCCCGGCCCGGGCAATCAGCCCCAGCATTTT
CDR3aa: CASSPGPGNQPQHF

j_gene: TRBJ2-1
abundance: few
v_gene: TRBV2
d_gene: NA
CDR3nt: TGTGCCAGCATCAGCCCATCCGACACCTACAATGAGCAGTTCTTC
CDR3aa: CASISPSDTYNEQFF

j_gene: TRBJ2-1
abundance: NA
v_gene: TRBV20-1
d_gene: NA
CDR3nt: TGCAGTGCTAGAGGCTTCGGGAGTAGAGGAGACAATGAGCAGTTCTTC
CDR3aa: CSARGFGSRGDNEQFF

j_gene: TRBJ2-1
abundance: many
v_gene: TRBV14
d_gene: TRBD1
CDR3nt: TGTGCCAGCAGCCCCACAGGGGTTGAGCAGTTCTTC
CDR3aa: CASSPTGVEQFF

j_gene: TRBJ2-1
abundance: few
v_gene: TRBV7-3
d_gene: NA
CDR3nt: TGTGCCAGCAGCCTCACAGGATTTTACAATGAGCAGTTCTTC
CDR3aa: CASSLTGFYNEQFF

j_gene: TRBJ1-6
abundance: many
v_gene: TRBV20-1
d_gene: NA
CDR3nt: TGCAGTGCTAGAGATGGGCGTGGAGGGAGTTCACCCCTCCACTTT
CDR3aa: CSARDGRGGSSPLHF

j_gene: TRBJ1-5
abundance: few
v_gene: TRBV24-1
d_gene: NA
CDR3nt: TGTGCCACCAGTGATTTGTGGGTAATTAATCAGGAGGGGTTAGGTCAGCCCCAGCATTTT
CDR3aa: CATSDLWVINQEGLGQPQHF

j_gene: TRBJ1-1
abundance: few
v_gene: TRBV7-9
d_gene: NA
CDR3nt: TGTGCCAGCAGCTTAGTCCCAGGCGGAAGAGAAGCTTTCTTT
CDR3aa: CASSLVPGGREAFF

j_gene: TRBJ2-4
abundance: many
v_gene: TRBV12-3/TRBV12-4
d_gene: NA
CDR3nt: TGTGCCAGCAGTGCCAACAGGGGAGGTCTAGCCAAAAACATTCAGTACTTC
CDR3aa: CASSANRGGLAKNIQYF

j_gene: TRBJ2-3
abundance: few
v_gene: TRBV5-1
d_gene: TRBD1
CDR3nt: TGCGCCAGCAGCTGGGGACAGGGAACTAGCACAGATACGCAGTATTTT
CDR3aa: CASSWGQGTSTDTQYF

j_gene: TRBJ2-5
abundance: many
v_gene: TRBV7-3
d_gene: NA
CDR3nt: TGTGCCAGCAGCTTGAAAGGGGGGGAGGAAGAGACCCAGTACTTC
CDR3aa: CASSLKGGEEETQYF

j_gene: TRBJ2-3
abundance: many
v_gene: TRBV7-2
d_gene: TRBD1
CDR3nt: TGTGCCAGCAGCCAGGGGGTAGGCTTCCACACGCAGTATTTT
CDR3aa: CASSQGVGFHTQYF

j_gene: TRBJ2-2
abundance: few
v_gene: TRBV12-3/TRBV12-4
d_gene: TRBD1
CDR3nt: TGTGCCAGCAGAAGCGGACAGGACACCGGGGAGCTGTTTTTT
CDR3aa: CASRSGQDTGELFF

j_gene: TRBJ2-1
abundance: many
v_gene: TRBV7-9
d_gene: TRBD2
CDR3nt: TGTGCCAGCAGCTTAGAGCCTAGCGGGGGGGCATACAATGAGCAGTTCTTC
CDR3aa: CASSLEPSGGAYNEQFF